This T cell receptor (beta chain) was found in a study of shared clonotypes between healthy human individuals. Naive CD8 cells lacked CD45RO, underwent positive selection for CCR7 and left out terminally differentiated effector memory CD45RA+ cells. CDR3 size: 20 residues. Germline values: CDR1 MNHEY, CDR2 SMNVEV (reference sequence). V lost 6 bases, J lost 7 bases, and 22 bases stayed unmatched. Sorted-subset replicate PCR reactions were performed with about 210 ng DNA, corresponding to about 32,000 T cell genomes. This table comes from immunoSEQ multiplex PCR, and its TCRdb copy is limited to in-frame clones, with some not included. The sample consists of some 800,000 clones, around 93% of them appearing once.

The chain employs TRBV27 and TRBJ2-1; 12 bases match TRBD2. The sample comprised naive CD8+ T cells sorted from blood. This receptor was obtained from a man aged 25-45 years in good health. CDR3 region: CASRPNTPTSGSLLGNEQFF. The CDR3 bases are TGTGCCAGCAGGCCTAACACTCCGACTAGCGGGAGTCTTTTAGGGAATGAGCAGTTCTTC.